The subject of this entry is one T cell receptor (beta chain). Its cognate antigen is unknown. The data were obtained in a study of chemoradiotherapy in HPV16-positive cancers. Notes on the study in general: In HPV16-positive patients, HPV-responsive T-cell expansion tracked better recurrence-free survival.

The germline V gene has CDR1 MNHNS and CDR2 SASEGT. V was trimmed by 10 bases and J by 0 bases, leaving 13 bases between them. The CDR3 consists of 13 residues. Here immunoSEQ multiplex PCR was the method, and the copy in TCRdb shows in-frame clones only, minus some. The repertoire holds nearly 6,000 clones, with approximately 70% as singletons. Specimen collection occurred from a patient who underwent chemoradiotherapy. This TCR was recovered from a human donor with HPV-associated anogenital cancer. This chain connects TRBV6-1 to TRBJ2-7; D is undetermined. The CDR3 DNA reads TGTGCCATCATGAGGATGTACTCCTACGAGCAGTACTTC. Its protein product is CAIMRMYSYEQYF.